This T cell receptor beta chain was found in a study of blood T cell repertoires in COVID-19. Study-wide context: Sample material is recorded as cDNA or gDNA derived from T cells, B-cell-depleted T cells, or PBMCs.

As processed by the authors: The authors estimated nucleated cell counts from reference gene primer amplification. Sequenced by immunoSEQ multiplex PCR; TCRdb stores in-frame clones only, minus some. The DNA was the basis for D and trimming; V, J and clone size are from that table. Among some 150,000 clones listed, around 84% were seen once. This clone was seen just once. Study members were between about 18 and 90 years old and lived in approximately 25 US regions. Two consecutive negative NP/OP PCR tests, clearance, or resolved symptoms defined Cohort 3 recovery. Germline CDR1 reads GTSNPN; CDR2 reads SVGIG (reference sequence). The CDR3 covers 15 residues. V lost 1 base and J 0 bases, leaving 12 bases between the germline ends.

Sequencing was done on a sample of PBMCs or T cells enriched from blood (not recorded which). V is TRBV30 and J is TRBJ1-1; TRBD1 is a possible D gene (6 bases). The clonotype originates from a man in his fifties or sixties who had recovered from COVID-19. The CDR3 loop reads CAWSGGRSMNTEAFF. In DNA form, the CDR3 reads TGTGCCTGGAGTGGGGGGCGGTCTATGAACACTGAAGCTTTCTTT.